This is a list of T cell receptor beta chains from one sample in a study of shared clonotypes between healthy human individuals. The assay was immunoSEQ multiplex PCR, and TCRdb's table has in-frame clones only and misses some. The repertoire includes approximately 1.9 million clones, around 93% of them detected once, and around 1.7% sits in the top ten. Sequences were obtained from naive CD8+ T cells from PBMCs. The receptors shown here come from a man between 18 and 29 years old in good health. Some clones in this sample may be carry-over from other donors' samples. The conserved cysteine and the conserved F or W are not part of the CDR3 here. The D gene is left open where the match is weak. Clone size, where shown, is once, few, many, or a class for clones that have expanded.

TRBV9 | 13 | TRBD1 | . | ASTAQQGATDTQY
TRBV5-6 | 11 | . | once | ASSMGANTEAF
TRBV9 | 13 | . | . | ASSVAGSYGGGYT
TRBV28 | 11 | . | . | ASSFSGLYGYT
TRBV28 | 11 | . | . | ASTAGLTGELF
TRBV27 | 11 | . | . | ASSPTASYEQY
TRBV6-5 | 13 | TRBD1 | . | ASSYVGQGGVGYT
TRBV29-1 | 12 | TRBD2 | . | SVEPSGGPSEQY
TRBV7-3 | 14 | TRBD2 | . | ASSPGLAGVKDTQY
TRBV11-2 | 16 | TRBD2 | . | ASSLGPKLAGNSYEQY
TRBV10-2 | 14 | TRBD2 | . | ASSDPRLAGPEEQY
TRBV7-2 | 15 | TRBD2 | . | ASSKWTSGSIHNEQF
TRBV11-1 | 12 | . | . | ASSFAGESSEAF
TRBV19 | 10 | TRBD1 | . | ASSNNWDRGR
TRBV7-9 | 13 | TRBD2 | . | ASGIRTRGSGELF
TRBV15 | 14 | TRBD1 | . | ATSRQGQMVTDTQY
TRBV11-1 | 11 | . | . | ASSLQGNTEAF